This T cell receptor (beta chain) was identified in a study of blood T cell repertoires in COVID-19. Overall study: From T cells, B-cell-depleted T cells, or PBMCs came the material, which was cDNA or gDNA.

How the authors handled the data: Nucleated cell number was recorded as an estimate derived from reference gene primer amplification. Profiled with immunoSEQ multiplex PCR; TCRdb holds only in-frame clones, not every one. V and J calls plus clone size are reproduced from that table; the DNA served to infer D and trimming. The sample has about 100,000 clones; around 81% are singletons. Germline values: CDR1 LGHDT, CDR2 YNNKEL (reference sequence). With 3 bases removed from V and 7 bases from J, the gap between germline ends came to 16 bases. The CDR3 length is 15 residues. This receptor was obtained from a woman aged 70-85 years with acute or convalescent COVID-19. The sequencing input was peripheral blood. The chain links TRBV3-1 (or the pseudogene TRBV3-2) to TRBJ2-1, with D perhaps matching TRBD2 (5 bases). The CDR3 DNA is TGTGCCAGCAGCCAGCTAGCATTGGGCGAGAATGAGCAGTTCTTC. Translation: CASSQLALGENEQFF.